This T cell receptor (beta chain) derives from a study of CD8 T cells in ankylosing spondylitis (TCRdb year 2017). For context, the study as a whole: T cell receptor beta repertoires were profiled in healthy donors and ankylosing spondylitis patients so that disease-linked TCR variants could be found. In total, the full study cohort was made up of nearly 110 healthy donors and 25 ankylosing spondylitis patients. Peripheral blood was sampled, and synovial fluid was additionally collected from ankylosing spondylitis patients. Study-wide conclusions, independent of this receptor: Some motif variants were previously reported in synovial fluid and blood of reactive arthritis patients, suggesting common disease-initiation mechanisms. In peripheral blood, the disease-linked clones were found at relatively low frequencies and had a CD8+ phenotype. According to the report, matched synovial fluid samples from ankylosing spondylitis patients were significantly enriched for the disease-linked clones. Blood from ankylosing spondylitis patients appeared to be characterized by a TCR beta motif composed of eight highly homologous amino acid variants.

As regards this clonotype: Its antigen is still unknown. The sample holds no much larger clone one base away, and base qualities are not on file.

There are 17 amino acids in the CDR3, from cysteine to phenylalanine inclusive. CDR3 DNA is the only sequence kept; it has 51 bases, read in frame from the first base. V is pruned by 4 bases and J by 8 bases, leaving 15 bases of the junction without a gene match. Based on the germline V gene, the CDR1 and CDR2 sequences are MDHEN and SYDVKM. Sequencing was performed on an Illumina HiSeq 2500. TCR beta libraries were prepared by quantitative 5'-RACE with molecular barcodes. The authors' pipeline ran thus. To identify disease-linked TCR variants, a new computational method was used, one built on a probabilistic model of VDJ rearrangement. TCRdb reprocessed the public reads (quality trimming at Q25 with fastp, clone calling with MiXCR) and kept in-frame beta chains. Identical CDR3 proteins give one entry, which carries the most common genes and DNA. These V and J calls derive from TCRdb rather than the authors' analysis. The sample table contains around 210,000 distinct CDR3 sequences; only one count was recorded for around 8% of them. More than 4.5% of the sample comes from the top ten.

The sequenced sample was blood, either unsorted or a sorted T cell fraction (not recorded which). The sequence joins TRBV28 to TRBJ2-1; TRBD1 matches 9 bases in the middle. The receptor was isolated from a female donor with ankylosing spondylitis or in good health (not recorded which). This receptor carries the CDR3 CASSSLPRDRELDEQFF. The base sequence is TGTGCCAGCAGTTCCCTCCCTCGGGACAGGGAGTTGGATGAGCAGTTCTTC.